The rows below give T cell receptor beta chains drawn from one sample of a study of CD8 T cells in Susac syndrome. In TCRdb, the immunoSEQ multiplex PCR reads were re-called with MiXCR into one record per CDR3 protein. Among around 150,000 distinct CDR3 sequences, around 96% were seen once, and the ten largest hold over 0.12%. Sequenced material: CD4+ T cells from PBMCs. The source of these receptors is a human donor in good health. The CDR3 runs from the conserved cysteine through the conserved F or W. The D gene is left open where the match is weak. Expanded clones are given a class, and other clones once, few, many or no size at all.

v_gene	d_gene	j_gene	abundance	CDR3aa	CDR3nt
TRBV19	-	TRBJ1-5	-	CASSGTREVTATQHF	TGTGCCAGTAGTGGGACAAGGGAGGTTACGGCGACCCAGCATTTT
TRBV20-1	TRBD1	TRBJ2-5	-	CSACDRGRETQYF	TGCAGTGCTTGTGACAGGGGGCGAGAGACCCAGTACTTC
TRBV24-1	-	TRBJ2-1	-	CATSDFTGQGRLSYNEQFF	TGTGCCACCAGTGATTTTACCGGTCAGGGGAGACTCTCCTACAATGAGCAGTTCTTC
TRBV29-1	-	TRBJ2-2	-	CSVAKSGSTGELFF	TGCAGCGTTGCCAAGTCCGGGTCCACCGGGGAGCTGTTTTTT
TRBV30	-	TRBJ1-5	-	CAWSGQGSGQPQHF	TGTGCCTGGAGTGGGCAGGGATCCGGTCAGCCCCAGCATTTT
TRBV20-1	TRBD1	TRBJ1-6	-	CSARDRVSSYNSPLHF	TGCAGTGCTAGGGACAGGGTGAGCTCCTATAATTCACCCCTCCACTTT
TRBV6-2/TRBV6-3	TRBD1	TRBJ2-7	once	CASSYREGQGPPYEQYF	TGTGCCAGCAGTTACCGGGAAGGACAGGGGCCCCCCTACGAGCAGTACTTC
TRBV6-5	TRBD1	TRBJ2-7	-	CASNNGGQGAYEQYF	TGTGCCAGCAACAACGGGGGACAGGGGGCCTACGAGCAGTACTTC
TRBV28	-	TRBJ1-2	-	CASSIDRLYGYTF	TGTGCCAGCAGCATCGACAGGCTCTATGGCTACACCTTC
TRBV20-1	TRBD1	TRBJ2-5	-	CSAPTGTVGTQYF	TGCAGTGCACCCACCGGGACAGTAGGGACCCAGTACTTC
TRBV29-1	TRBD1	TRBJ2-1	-	CSMSGQAYNEQFF	TGCAGCATGTCGGGACAGGCCTACAATGAGCAGTTCTTC
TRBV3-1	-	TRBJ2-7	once	CASSHLGSSYEQYF	TGTGCCAGCAGCCACCTCGGGAGCTCCTACGAGCAGTACTTC
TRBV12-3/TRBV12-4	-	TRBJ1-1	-	CASTPNRENAFF	TGTGCCAGCACTCCGAACAGGGAAAATGCTTTCTTT
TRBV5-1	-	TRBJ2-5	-	CASSEDPGETQYF	TGCGCCAGCAGCGAGGACCCGGGGGAGACCCAGTACTTC
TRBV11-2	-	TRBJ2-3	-	CASSLDGGDTQYF	TGTGCCAGCAGCTTAGATGGGGGAGATACGCAGTATTTT
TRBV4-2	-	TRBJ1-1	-	CASSLTGGPLNTEAFF	TGTGCCAGCAGCCTCACCGGGGGGCCGCTGAACACTGAAGCTTTCTTT
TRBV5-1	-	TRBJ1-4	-	CASSSQGTNEKLFF	TGCGCCAGCAGCTCCCAGGGGACTAATGAAAAACTGTTTTTT
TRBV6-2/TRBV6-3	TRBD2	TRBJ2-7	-	CASREGLAGESYEQYF	TGTGCCAGCAGGGAGGGACTAGCGGGGGAATCCTACGAGCAGTACTTC
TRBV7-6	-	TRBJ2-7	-	CASSLTQRGSEQYF	TGTGCCAGCAGCCTAACACAACGGGGGAGCGAGCAGTACTTC
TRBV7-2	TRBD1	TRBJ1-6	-	CASSLVSGGDSPLHF	TGTGCCAGCAGCTTAGTTTCAGGGGGCGATTCACCCCTCCACTTT
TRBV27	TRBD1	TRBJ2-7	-	CASSSRGQVHSYEQYF	TGTGCCAGCAGTTCCCGCGGACAGGTTCACTCCTACGAGCAGTACTTC
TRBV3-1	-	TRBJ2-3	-	CASSQRSDTQYF	TGTGCCAGCAGTCAGAGATCAGATACGCAGTATTTT
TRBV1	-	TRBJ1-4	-	CTGRGCEKLFF	TGCACCGGAAGGGGATGTGAAAAACTGTTTTTT
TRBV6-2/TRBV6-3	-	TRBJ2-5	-	CASQTNQETQYF	TGTGCCAGCCAGACAAACCAAGAGACCCAGTACTTC
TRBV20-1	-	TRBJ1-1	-	CSARNQQGGTEAFF	TGCAGTGCTAGAAATCAACAGGGAGGGACTGAAGCTTTCTTT
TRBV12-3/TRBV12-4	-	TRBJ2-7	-	CASSFTPDSSYEQYF	TGTGCCAGCAGTTTTACCCCAGACAGCTCCTACGAGCAGTACTTC
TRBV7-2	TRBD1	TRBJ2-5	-	CASSSAPGQQETQYF	TGTGCCAGCAGCTCCGCCCCGGGACAGCAAGAGACCCAGTACTTC
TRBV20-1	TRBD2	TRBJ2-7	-	CSAPTLRTSGSYEQYF	TGCAGTGCTCCCACTCTCCGGACTAGCGGCTCCTACGAGCAGTACTTC
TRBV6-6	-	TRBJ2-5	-	CASSYEAETQYF	TGTGCCAGCAGTTACGAGGCGGAGACCCAGTACTTC
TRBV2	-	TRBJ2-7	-	CASSVSYYEQYF	TGTGCCAGCAGTGTTTCATACTACGAGCAGTACTTC
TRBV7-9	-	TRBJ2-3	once	CASSSSSWGDTQYF	TGTGCCAGCAGCTCCTCTTCATGGGGAGATACGCAGTATTTT
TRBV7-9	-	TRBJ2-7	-	CASSLSGGHEQYF	TGTGCCAGCAGCTTATCGGGGGGCCACGAGCAGTACTTC
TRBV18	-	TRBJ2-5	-	CASSPPNGLETQYF	TGTGCCAGCTCACCACCGAACGGGTTGGAGACCCAGTACTTC
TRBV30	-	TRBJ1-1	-	CAWSGGFRKAFF	TGTGCCTGGAGTGGGGGGTTTCGGAAAGCTTTCTTT
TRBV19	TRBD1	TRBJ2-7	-	CASSMTGQGAYEQYF	TGTGCCAGTAGTATGACGGGACAGGGGGCCTACGAGCAGTACTTC
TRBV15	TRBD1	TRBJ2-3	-	CATSRETGGGNTQYF	TGTGCCACCAGCAGAGAGACAGGGGGAGGGAATACGCAGTATTTT
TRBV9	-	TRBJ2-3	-	CASRRSSTDTQYF	TGTGCCAGTCGTCGCTCTAGCACAGATACGCAGTATTTT
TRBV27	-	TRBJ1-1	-	CASRRQGHTEAFF	TGTGCCAGCAGACGGCAGGGACACACTGAAGCTTTCTTT
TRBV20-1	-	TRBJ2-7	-	CSAARERGAYEQYF	TGCAGTGCTGCCAGGGAGAGGGGCGCCTACGAGCAGTACTTC
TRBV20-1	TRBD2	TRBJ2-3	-	CSADTGLAGGGDTQYF	TGCAGTGCTGATACTGGACTAGCGGGGGGCGGAGATACGCAGTATTTT
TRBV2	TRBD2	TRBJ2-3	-	CAITSGSTDTQYF	TGTGCCATCACTAGCGGGAGCACAGATACGCAGTATTTT
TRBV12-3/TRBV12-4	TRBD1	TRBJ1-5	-	CASSPNRGQQPQHF	TGTGCCAGCAGTCCTAACAGGGGGCAACAGCCCCAGCATTTT
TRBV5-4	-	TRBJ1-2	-	CASSLNSQVYGYTF	TGTGCCAGCAGCTTGAATTCGCAGGTCTATGGCTACACCTTC
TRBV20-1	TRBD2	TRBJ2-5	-	CSARGQRGSQETQYF	TGCAGTGCTAGGGGCCAGCGGGGGTCGCAAGAGACCCAGTACTTC
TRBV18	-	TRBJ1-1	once	CASSPGADTEAFF	TGTGCCAGCTCACCAGGGGCCGACACTGAAGCTTTCTTT
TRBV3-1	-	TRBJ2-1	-	CASTSVDEQFF	TGTGCCAGCACCTCGGTGGATGAGCAGTTCTTC
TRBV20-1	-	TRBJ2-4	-	CSAGERSQGLGNIQYF	TGCAGTGCTGGCGAAAGATCCCAAGGATTGGGAAACATTCAGTACTTC
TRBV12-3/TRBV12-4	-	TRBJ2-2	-	CASSFLVTGELFF	TGTGCCAGCAGCTTTCTGGTGACCGGGGAGCTGTTTTTT
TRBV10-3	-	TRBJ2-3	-	CAISESGVDTQYF	TGTGCCATCAGTGAGTCAGGGGTGGACACGCAGTATTTT
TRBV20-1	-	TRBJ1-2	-	CSAPQAGAYGYTF	TGCAGTGCTCCCCAAGCGGGGGCCTATGGCTACACCTTC
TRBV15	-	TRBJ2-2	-	CATSRTPTGELFF	TGTGCCACCAGCCGAACCCCCACCGGGGAGCTGTTTTTT
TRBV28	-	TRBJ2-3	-	CASSPTGTATDTQYF	TGTGCCAGCAGTCCTACCGGGACGGCTACAGATACGCAGTATTTT
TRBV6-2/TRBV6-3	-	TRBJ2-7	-	CASSYASYEQYF	TGTGCCAGCAGTTACGCCTCATACGAGCAGTACTTC
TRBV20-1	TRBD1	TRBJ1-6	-	CSARSQDRGYNSPLHF	TGCAGTGCTAGGTCCCAGGACAGGGGTTATAATTCACCCCTCCACTTT
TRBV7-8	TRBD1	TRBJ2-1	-	CASSHPGTAYNEQFF	TGTGCCAGCAGCCACCCCGGGACAGCCTACAATGAGCAGTTCTTC
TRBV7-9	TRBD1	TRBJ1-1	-	CASSTWEGAAEAFF	TGTGCCAGCAGCACCTGGGAGGGGGCCGCTGAAGCTTTCTTT